The 12 T cell receptor beta chains given below trace back to one sample, sequenced in a study of blood T cell repertoires in COVID-19. Measured with immunoSEQ multiplex PCR; TCRdb has only the in-frame clones, and not every one. The sample lists about 430,000 clones; more than 80% were seen once. Sequenced: PBMCs or T cells enriched from blood (not recorded which). These receptors came from a man aged 25-45 years who had recovered from COVID-19.

This clone was counted a single time. The rearrangement uses TRBV7-2 and TRBJ2-1; tentatively, D is TRBD2 (6 bases). Between the trimmed V and J ends, which lost 1 base and 15 bases, there was a span of 13 bases. There are 12 residues in the CDR3. Germline V gives CDR1 SGHTA, CDR2 FQGNSA. CDR3 sequence (DNA): TGTGCCAGCAGCTTAGTTGGTGCGGGGCGGTTCTTC. This translates into CASSLVGAGRFF.

This clone was counted once. V is TRBV29-1 and J is TRBJ1-2, with a tentative D call TRBD1 (5 bases). Germline V gene sequence: CDR1 SQVTM, CDR2 ANQGSEA. The V end was cut by 3 bases, the J end by 2 bases, with 10 bases between. The CDR3 runs 13 residues. CDR3 DNA: TGCAGCGTTGAGGCAGGGCCCAACTATGGCTACACCTTC. It yields the protein CSVEAGPNYGYTF.

The chain is built from TRBV2 and TRBJ1-1, with D perhaps matching TRBD1 (6 bases). Trimming removed 1 base from V and 5 bases from J, with 14 bases in between. Germline V CDR1 and CDR2: SNHLY, FYNNEI. CDR3 length: 15 amino acids. CDR3 sequence reads: CASSEGGRGITEAFF. The CDR3 nucleotides read TGTGCCAGCAGTGAAGGAGGTAGGGGGATAACTGAAGCTTTCTTT.

This clone has only a few counts. V usage is TRBV6-2 or TRBV6-3 and J usage is TRBJ2-1; 9 bases match TRBD2. The V and J ends lost 0 bases and 6 bases, in that order; junction bases with no gene match: 6. The length of the CDR3 is 16 residues. Looked up from germline, CDR1 is MNHEY and CDR2 is SVGEGT. CDR3 DNA: TGTGCCAGCAGTTACTCTGGCGGGAGGGGGGCCAATGAGCAGTTCTTC. Amino acids: CASSYSGGRGANEQFF.

The chain employs TRBV19 and TRBJ1-5, with 9 bases lining up with TRBD1. Germline CDR1 reads LNHDA; CDR2 reads SQIVND (reference sequence). The CDR3 covers 18 residues. V shed 5 bases, J shed 1 base, and the junction held 12 bases outside the gene matches. The CDR3 nucleotides are TGTGCCAGTAGTGCGCTACAGGGGGCTGGTGGGAGCAATCAGCCCCAGCATTTT. Residues: CASSALQGAGGSNQPQHF.

V gene TRBV9 combines with J gene TRBJ1-1; D unclear. The CDR3 loop spans 16 amino acids. The germline gives CDR1 SGDLS, CDR2 YYNGEE. V was cut by 4 bases and J by 6 bases, with 22 bases left in between. The CDR3 nucleotides read TGTGCCAGCAGCCCCCACGGAACAGCCGCGGGCGCTGAAGCTTTCTTT. Its protein product is CASSPHGTAAGAEAFF. Complete variable domain (other parts from reference TRBV9 and TRBJ1-1): DSGVTQTPKHLITATGQRVTLRCSPRSGDLSVYWYQQSLDQGLQFLIQYYNGEERAKGNILERFSAQQFPDLHSELNLSSLELGDSALYFCASSPHGTAAGAEAFFGQGTRLTVV.

The chain combines TRBV29-1 with TRBJ1-2; 8 bases are a match to TRBD1. V lost 7 bases and J lost 8; bases outside the gene matches: 9. Per germline, CDR1 SQVTM and CDR2 ANQGSEA. This CDR3 has 12 residues. CDR3 region: CSAHPQGGGYTF. The CDR3 coding sequence is TGCAGCGCCCACCCACAGGGGGGAGGCTACACCTTC.

The V call is TRBV3-1 (or the pseudogene TRBV3-2), the J call TRBJ2-7; TRBD2 agrees at 9 bases. CDR3 length: 14 amino acids. Per germline, CDR1 LGHDT and CDR2 YNNKEL (reference sequence). With V trimmed by 4 bases and J by 1 base, 2 bases remained unmatched. The CDR3 here is CASSPRGGSYEQYF. In DNA form, the CDR3 reads TGTGCCAGCAGCCCGCGGGGGGGATCCTACGAGCAGTACTTC.

The genes are TRBV5-1 and TRBJ2-5, with a possible D match to TRBD2 (5 bases). This CDR3 contains 14 residues. Germline V gene data show CDR1 as SGHRS and CDR2 as YFSETQ. V lost 0 bases and J 4 bases, leaving 10 bases between the germline ends. CDR3 in DNA: TGCGCCAGCAGCTTGGTCGGGGTCGGAGAGACCCAGTACTTC. Protein sequence: CASSLVGVGETQYF.

This clone was seen a single time. The chain uses TRBV5-4 and TRBJ2-2; D is ambiguous. The CDR3 spans 13 residues. Germline values: CDR1 SGHNT, CDR2 YYREEE (reference sequence). V was trimmed by 1 base and J by 6 bases, leaving 7 bases between them. The CDR3 spells CASSLSEAGELFF. The CDR3 coding sequence is TGTGCCAGCAGCTTGAGCGAGGCCGGGGAGCTGTTTTTT.

The V gene is TRBV3-1 (or the pseudogene TRBV3-2), the J gene TRBJ2-5; TRBD2 is a possible D gene (7 bases). The V end was cut by 1 base, the J end by 7 bases, with 16 bases between. CDR1 is LGHDT, CDR2 YNNKEL, per germline (reference sequence). The CDR3 consists of 15 residues. The CDR3, as DNA: TGTGCCAGCAGCCAAGGACTAGCAGGGGTAGGGACCCAGTACTTC. Amino acid sequence: CASSQGLAGVGTQYF.

The rearrangement links TRBV24-1 to TRBJ1-3; 7 nucleotides match TRBD1. This CDR3 has 16 amino acids. The V segment lost 0 bases and the J segment 4 bases; nucleotides outside the gene matches: 5. Germline CDR1 is KGHDR and CDR2 is SFDVKD. The CDR3, as DNA: TGTGCCACCAGTGATTTGCAAGACAGGGTCGGAAACACCATATATTTT. Its protein is CATSDLQDRVGNTIYF.